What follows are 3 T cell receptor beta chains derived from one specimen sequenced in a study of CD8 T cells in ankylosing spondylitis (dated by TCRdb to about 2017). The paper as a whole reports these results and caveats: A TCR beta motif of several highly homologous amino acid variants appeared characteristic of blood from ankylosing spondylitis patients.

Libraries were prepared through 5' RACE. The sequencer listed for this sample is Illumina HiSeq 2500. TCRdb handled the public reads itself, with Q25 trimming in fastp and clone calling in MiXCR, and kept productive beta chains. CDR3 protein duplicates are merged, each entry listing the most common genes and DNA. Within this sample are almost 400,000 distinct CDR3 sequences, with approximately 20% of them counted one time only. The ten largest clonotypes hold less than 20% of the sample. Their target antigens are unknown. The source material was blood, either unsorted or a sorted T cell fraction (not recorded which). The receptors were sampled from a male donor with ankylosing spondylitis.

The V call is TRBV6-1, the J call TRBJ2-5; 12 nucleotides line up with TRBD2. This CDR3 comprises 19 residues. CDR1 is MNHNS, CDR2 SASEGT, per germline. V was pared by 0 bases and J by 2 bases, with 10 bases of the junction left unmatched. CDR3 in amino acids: CASSEARASGRGWQETQYF. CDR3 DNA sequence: TGTGCCAGCAGTGAAGCTCGGGCTAGCGGGAGGGGGTGGCAAGAGACCCAGTACTTC.

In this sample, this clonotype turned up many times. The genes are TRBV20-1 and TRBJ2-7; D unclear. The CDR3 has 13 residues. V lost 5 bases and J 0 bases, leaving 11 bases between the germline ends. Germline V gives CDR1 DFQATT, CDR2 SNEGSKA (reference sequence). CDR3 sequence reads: CSAAPPDSYEQYF. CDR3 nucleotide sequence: TGCAGTGCTGCCCCTCCCGACTCCTACGAGCAGTACTTC.

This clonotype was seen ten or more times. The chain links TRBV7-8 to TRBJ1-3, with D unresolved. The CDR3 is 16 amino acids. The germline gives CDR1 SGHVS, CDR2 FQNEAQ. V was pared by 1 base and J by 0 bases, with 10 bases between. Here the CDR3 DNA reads TGTGCCAGCAGCTTAGGGTCGGTAAACTCTGGAAACACCATATATTTT. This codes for CASSLGSVNSGNTIYF.